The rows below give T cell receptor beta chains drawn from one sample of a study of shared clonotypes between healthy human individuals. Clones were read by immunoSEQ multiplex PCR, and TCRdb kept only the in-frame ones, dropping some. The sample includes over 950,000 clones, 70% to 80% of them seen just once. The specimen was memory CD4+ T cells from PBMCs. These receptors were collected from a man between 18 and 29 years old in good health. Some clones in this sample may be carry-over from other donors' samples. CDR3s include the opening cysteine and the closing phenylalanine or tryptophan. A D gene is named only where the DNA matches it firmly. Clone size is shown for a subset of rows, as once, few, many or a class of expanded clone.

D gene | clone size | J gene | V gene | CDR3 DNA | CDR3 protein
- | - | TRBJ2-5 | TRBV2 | TGTGCCAGCAGTGGCCGCTCTTACCAAGAGACCCAGTACTTC | CASSGRSYQETQYF
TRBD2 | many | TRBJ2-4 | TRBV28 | TGTGCCAGCAGTCTTCCGACTAGCGGGGGGAACATTCAGTACTTC | CASSLPTSGGNIQYF
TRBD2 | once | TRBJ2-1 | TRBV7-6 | TGTGCCAGCAGCCCCTGGTCGGGAGGCTCCTACAATGAGCAGTTCTTC | CASSPWSGGSYNEQFF
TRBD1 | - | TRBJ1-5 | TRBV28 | TGTGCCAGCAGCGACGGGACAGGGAGCAATCAGCCCCAGCATTTT | CASSDGTGSNQPQHF
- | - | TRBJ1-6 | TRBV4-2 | TGTGCCAGCAGCCAAGACCCGGCCCGGGATTCACCCCTCCACTTT | CASSQDPARDSPLHF
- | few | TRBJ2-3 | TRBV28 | TGTGCCAGCAGTTTTTCAAGCGGCACAGATACGCAGTATTTT | CASSFSSGTDTQYF
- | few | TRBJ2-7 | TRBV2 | TGTGCCAGCAGAGCCTACGAGCAGTACTTC | CASRAYEQYF
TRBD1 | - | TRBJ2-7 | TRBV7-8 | TGTGCCAGCAGCTTGGCTGGACAGGGAATAGGGCAGTACTTC | CASSLAGQGIGQYF
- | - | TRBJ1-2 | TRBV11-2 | TGTGCCAGCAGCAAAAGGACTCAAACGGGTGGCTACACCTTC | CASSKRTQTGGYTF
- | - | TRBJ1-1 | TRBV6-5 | TGTGCCAGCAGCTCGCGTGGGGGGATGAACACTGAAGCTTTCTTT | CASSSRGGMNTEAFF
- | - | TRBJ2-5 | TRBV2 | TGTGCCAGCAGTACCCTAGGAAGGGAGACCCAGTACTTC | CASSTLGRETQYF
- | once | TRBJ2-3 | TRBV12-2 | TGTGCAAGTCGCTTAGCGAAAAGGGCGGTTCAAGATACGCAGTATTTT | CASRLAKRAVQDTQYF
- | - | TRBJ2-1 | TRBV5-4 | TGTGCCAGCAGCTTTCTGAATGAGCAGTTCTTC | CASSFLNEQFF
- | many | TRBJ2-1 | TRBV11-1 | TGTGCCAGCAGCGACGGACAGAAAACCTACAATGAGCAGTTCTTC | CASSDGQKTYNEQFF
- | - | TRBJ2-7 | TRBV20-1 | TGCAGTGCTAGACGGGGCTACGAGCAGTACTTC | CSARRGYEQYF
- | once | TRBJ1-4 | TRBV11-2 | TGTGCCAGCAGCTTAAATCTTAATGAAAAACTGTTTTTT | CASSLNLNEKLFF
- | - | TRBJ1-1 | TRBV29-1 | TGCAGCGTTGTCCTCCCCATGAACACTGAAGCTTTCTTT | CSVVLPMNTEAFF
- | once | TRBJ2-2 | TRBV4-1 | TGCGCCAGCAGCCCACCCCTTAGTACCGGGGAGCTGTTTTTT | CASSPPLSTGELFF
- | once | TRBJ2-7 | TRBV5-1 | TGCGCCAGCAGCTTGGGTACGGGTATGGTTTTATACGAGCAGTACTTC | CASSLGTGMVLYEQYF
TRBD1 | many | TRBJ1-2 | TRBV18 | TGTGCCAGCTCAGCCGGGACAGGGGATTATGGCTACACCTTC | CASSAGTGDYGYTF
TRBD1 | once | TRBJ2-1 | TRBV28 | TGTGCCAGCCAGGGGGCGGGTGTGAATGAGCAGTTCTTC | CASQGAGVNEQFF
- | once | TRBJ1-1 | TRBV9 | TGTGCCAGCAGCCGGATTGGGAACACTGAAGCTTTCTTT | CASSRIGNTEAFF
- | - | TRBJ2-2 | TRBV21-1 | TGTGCCAGCAGCAACCGGGACAGGGTTTCCGGGGAGCTGTTTTTT | CASSNRDRVSGELFF
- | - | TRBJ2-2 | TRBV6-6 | TGTGCCAGCAGCTCCCGGGCATTCGACACCGGGGAGCTGTTTTTT | CASSSRAFDTGELFF
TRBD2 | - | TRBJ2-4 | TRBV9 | TGTGCCAGCAGCTCCCACTGGTCAAGCGGGAGTGTAGACATTCAGTACTTC | CASSSHWSSGSVDIQYF
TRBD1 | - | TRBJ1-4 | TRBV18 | TGTGCCAGCTCGCCGGGACAGGGGCGTCTCGGAGAAAAACTGTTTTTT | CASSPGQGRLGEKLFF
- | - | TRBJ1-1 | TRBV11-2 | TGTGCCAGCAGCTTAGCCGCCCCCACTGAAGCTTTCTTT | CASSLAAPTEAFF
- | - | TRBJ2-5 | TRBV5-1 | TGCGCCAGCAGCTTCCAGGGGATGCCCCAAGAGACCCAGTACTTC | CASSFQGMPQETQYF
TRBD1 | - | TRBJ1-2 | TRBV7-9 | TGTGCCAGCAGCTCTATCCGACAGGGCATAAACTATGGCTACACCTTC | CASSSIRQGINYGYTF
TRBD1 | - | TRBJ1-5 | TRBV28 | TGTGCCAGCAGGCAGGGGGGCCTTGGTCAGCCCCAGCATTTT | CASRQGGLGQPQHF
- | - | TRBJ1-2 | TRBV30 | TGTGCCTGGACGGCTGGGCAGGCGAGAAACGGCTACACCTTC | CAWTAGQARNGYTF
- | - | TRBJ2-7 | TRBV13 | TGTGCCAGCAGCTTTTACAGGAAAGACTCCTACGAGCAGTACTTC | CASSFYRKDSYEQYF
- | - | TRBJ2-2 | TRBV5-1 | TGCGCCAGCAGCTTGGGACCCGATGGCGCCGGGGAGCTGTTTTTT | CASSLGPDGAGELFF
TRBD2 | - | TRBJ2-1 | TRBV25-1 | TGTGCCAGCAGTGAAAGCGGGAGGTCGGAGGGGAATGAGCAGTTCTTC | CASSESGRSEGNEQFF
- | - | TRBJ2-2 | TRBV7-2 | TGTGCCAGCAGCTATTTACAGGGAGGGGAGCTGTTTTTT | CASSYLQGGELFF
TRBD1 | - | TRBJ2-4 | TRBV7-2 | TGTGCCAGCAGAGAACAGACAGGGGGAGTAAACATTCAGTACTTC | CASREQTGGVNIQYF
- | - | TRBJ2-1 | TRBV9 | TGTGCCAGCAGCGGGTCCAAGAGTTGGAATGAGCAGTTCTTC | CASSGSKSWNEQFF
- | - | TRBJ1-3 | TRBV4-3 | TGCGCCAGCAGCCCCCGGGGAGCATTAAGCTCTGGAAACACCATATATTTT | CASSPRGALSSGNTIYF
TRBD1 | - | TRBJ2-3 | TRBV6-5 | TGTGCCAGCAGGGTATCCGGGACAGGGAGTACGCAGTATTTT | CASRVSGTGSTQYF
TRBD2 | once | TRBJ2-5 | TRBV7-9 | TGTGCCAGCAGCTCAAGCGGGGTACAAGAGACCCAGTACTTC | CASSSSGVQETQYF
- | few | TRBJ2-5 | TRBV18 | TGTGCCAGCTCACCCACTACACGGGAGACCCAGTACTTC | CASSPTTRETQYF
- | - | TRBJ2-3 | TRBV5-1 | TGCGCCAGCAGCTTGGAAGGGCGCGATACGCAGTATTTT | CASSLEGRDTQYF
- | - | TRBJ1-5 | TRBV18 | TGTGCCAGCTCACCAGGGGGAGGCAATCAGCCCCAGCATTTT | CASSPGGGNQPQHF
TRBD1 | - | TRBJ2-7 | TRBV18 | TGTGCCAGCTCACCGGGAACAGGGGAGAGGGAGTACTTC | CASSPGTGEREYF
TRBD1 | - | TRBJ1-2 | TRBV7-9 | TGTGCCAGCAGCCAGGGGGGAGATGGCTACACCTTC | CASSQGGDGYTF
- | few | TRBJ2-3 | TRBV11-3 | TGTGCCAGCAGCTTAGGTTCACCCCTCTACACAGATACGCAGTATTTT | CASSLGSPLYTDTQYF
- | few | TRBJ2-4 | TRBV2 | TGTGCCAGCAGTAGCGGACAAGCCAAAAACATTCAGTACTTC | CASSSGQAKNIQYF
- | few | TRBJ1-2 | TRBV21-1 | TGTGCCAGCAGCAAAGTTCCGTGTTGGGGTGGCTACACCTTC | CASSKVPCWGGYTF
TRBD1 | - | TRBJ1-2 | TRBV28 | TGTGCCAGCAGTTTAAGCGGGACAGGCGCTAACTATGGCTACACCTTC | CASSLSGTGANYGYTF
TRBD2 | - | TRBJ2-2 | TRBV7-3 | TGTGCCAGCAGCTTACTAGCGGGCACCGGGGAGCTGTTTTTT | CASSLLAGTGELFF